This entry features one T cell receptor (beta chain) sequence. The antigen remains unidentified. The CDR3 runs 13 residues. Unmatched junction bases numbered 1, after V lost 5 bases and J lost 5 bases. Germline V gives CDR1 SGHTA, CDR2 FQGNSA. The sample is drawn from a study of T cell responses to AZD1222 COVID-19 vaccine. Whole-study results and caveats: Repertoire collection took place solely once the T cell response had peaked. Baseline seropositivity characterized only six AZD1222 recipients.

Assay used: immunoSEQ multiplex PCR; TCRdb lists only in-frame clones, some missing. Among about 150,000 clones listed, around 90% were seen once. This clonotype originated in an adult who received the AZD1222 COVID-19 vaccine. The sample consisted of peripheral blood, taken 28 days after the second AZD1222 dose. The gene calls are TRBV7-2 and TRBJ1-5, with TRBD1 identical over 9 bases. This CDR3 reads CASSRQGDQPQHF. CDR3 nucleotide sequence: TGTGCCAGCAGCCGACAGGGGGATCAGCCCCAGCATTTT.